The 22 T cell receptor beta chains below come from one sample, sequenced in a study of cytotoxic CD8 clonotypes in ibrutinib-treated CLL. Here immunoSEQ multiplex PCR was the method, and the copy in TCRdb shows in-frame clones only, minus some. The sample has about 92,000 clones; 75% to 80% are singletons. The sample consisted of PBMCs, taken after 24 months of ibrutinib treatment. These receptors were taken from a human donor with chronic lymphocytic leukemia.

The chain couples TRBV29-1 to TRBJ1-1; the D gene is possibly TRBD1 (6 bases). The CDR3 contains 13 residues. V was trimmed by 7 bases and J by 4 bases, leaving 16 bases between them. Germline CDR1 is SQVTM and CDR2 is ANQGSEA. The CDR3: CSGYDRTSTEAFF. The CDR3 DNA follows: TGCAGCGGTTACGACAGGACGAGCACTGAAGCTTTCTTT.

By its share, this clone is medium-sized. The CDR3 sequence: CASSEGTSSTDTQYF. The CDR3 DNA reads as TGTGCCAGCAGTGAGGGGACTAGCAGCACAGATACGCAGTATTTT. The chain recombines TRBV2 with TRBJ2-3; 9 bases align to TRBD2. In germline, CDR1 is SNHLY, CDR2 FYNNEI. The CDR3 totals 15 residues. Losses at the gene ends were 3 bases for V and 0 bases for J; bases not matched to a gene: 1.

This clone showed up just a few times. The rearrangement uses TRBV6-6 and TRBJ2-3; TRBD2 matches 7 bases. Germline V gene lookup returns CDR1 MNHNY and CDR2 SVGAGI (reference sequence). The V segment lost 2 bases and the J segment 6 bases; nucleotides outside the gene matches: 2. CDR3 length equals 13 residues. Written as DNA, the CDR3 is TGTGCCAGCAGTTACACGGGGGGTGATACGCAGTATTTT. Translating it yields CASSYTGGDTQYF.

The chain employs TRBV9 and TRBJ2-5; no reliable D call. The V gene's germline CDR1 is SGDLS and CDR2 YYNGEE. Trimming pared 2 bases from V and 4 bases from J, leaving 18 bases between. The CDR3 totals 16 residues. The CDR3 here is CASSVGQRDWGETQYF. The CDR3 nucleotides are TGTGCCAGCAGCGTGGGCCAAAGGGATTGGGGAGAGACCCAGTACTTC.

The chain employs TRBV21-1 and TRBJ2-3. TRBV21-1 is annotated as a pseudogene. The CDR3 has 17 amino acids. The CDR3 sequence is CASSLRWRPRRTDTQYF. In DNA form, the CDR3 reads TGTGCCAGCAGCCTGAGATGGCGTCCCCGGCGCACAGATACGCAGTATTTT.

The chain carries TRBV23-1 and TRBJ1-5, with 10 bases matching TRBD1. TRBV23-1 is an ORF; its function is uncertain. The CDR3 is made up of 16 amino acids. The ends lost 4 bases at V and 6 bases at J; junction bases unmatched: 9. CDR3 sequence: CASSPAGTGASQPQHF. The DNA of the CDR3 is TGCGCCAGCAGTCCAGCCGGGACAGGGGCAAGTCAGCCCCAGCATTTT.

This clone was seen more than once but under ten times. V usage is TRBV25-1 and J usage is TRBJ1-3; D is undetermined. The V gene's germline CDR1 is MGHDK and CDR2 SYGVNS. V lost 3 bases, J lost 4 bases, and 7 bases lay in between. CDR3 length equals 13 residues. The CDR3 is CASSDTLGNTIYF. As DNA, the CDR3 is TGTGCCAGCAGTGACACTTTGGGAAACACCATATATTTT.

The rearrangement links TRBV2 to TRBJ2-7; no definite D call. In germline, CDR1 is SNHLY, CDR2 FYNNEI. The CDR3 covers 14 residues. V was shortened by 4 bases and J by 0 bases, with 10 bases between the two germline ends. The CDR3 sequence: CASSGQRSSYEQYF. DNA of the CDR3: TGTGCCAGCAGTGGACAACGGAGCTCCTACGAGCAGTACTTC.

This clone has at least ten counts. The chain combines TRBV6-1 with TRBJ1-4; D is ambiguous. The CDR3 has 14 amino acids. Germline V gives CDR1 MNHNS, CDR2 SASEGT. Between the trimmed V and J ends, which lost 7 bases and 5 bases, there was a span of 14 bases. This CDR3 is CASMRNGRNEKLFF. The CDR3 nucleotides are TGTGCCAGCATGAGGAACGGACGGAATGAAAAACTGTTTTTT.

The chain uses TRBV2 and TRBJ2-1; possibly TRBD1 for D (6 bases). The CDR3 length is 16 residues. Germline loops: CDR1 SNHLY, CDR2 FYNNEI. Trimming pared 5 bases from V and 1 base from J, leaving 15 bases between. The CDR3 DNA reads TGTGCCAGCAGTCGGAACAACAGGGATTCCTACAATGAGCAGTTCTTC. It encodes CASSRNNRDSYNEQFF.

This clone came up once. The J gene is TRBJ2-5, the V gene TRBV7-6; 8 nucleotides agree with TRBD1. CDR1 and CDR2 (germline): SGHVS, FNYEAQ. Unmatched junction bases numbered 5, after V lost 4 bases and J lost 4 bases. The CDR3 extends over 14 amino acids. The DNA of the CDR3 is TGTGCCAGCAGCTCCAGGGGGCTTGGAGAGACCCAGTACTTC. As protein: CASSSRGLGETQYF.

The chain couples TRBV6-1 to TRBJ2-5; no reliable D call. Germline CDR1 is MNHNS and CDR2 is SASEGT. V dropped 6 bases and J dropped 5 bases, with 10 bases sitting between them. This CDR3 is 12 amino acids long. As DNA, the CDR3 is TGTGCCAGCAGGATGGGTTCGGAGACCCAGTACTTC. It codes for CASRMGSETQYF.

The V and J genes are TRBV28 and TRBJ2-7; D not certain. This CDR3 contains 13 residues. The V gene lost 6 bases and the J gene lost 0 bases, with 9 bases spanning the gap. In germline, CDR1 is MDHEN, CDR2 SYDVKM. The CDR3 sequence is CASRRSPSYEQYF. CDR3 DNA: TGTGCCAGCAGAAGGAGTCCCTCCTACGAGCAGTACTTC.

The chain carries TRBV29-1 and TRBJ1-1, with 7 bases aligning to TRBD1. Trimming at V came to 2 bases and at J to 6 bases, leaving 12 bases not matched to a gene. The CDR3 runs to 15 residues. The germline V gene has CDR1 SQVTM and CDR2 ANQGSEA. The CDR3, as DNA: TGCAGCGTTGAACCCATAACAGGGGTTAGTGCTGAAGCTTTCTTT. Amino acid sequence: CSVEPITGVSAEAFF.

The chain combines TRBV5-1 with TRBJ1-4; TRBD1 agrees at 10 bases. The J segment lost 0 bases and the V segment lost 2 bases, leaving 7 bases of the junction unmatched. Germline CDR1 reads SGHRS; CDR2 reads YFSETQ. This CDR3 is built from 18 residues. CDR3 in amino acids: CASSFGPGTGATNEKLFF. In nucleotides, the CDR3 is TGCGCCAGCAGCTTTGGTCCCGGGACAGGGGCAACTAATGAAAAACTGTTTTTT.

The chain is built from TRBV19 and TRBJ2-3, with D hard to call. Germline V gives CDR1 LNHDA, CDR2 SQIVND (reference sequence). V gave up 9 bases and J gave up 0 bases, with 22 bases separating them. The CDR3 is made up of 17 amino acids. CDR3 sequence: CASRLRSITPSTDTQYF. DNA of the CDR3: TGTGCCAGCAGACTCCGCTCTATCACCCCTAGCACAGATACGCAGTATTTT.

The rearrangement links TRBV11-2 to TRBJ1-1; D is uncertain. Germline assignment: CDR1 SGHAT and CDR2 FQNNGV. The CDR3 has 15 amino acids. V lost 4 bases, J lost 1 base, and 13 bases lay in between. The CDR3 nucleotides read TGTGCCAGCAGCTCATTAGGAACTGGGAACACTGAAGCTTTCTTT. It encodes CASSSLGTGNTEAFF.

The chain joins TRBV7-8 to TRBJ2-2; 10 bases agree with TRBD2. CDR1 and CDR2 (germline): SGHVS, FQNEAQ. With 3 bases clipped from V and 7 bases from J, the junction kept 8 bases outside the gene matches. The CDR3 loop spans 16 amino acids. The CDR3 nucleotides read TGTGCCAGCAGCTTTGAAAGCGGGAGGGCCATCGGGGAGCTGTTTTTT. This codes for CASSFESGRAIGELFF. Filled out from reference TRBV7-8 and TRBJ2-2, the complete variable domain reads GAGVSQSPRYKVAKRGQDVALRCDPISGHVSLFWYQQALGQGPEFLTYFQNEAQLDKSGLPSDRFFAERPEGSVSTLKIQRTQQEDSAVYLCASSFESGRAIGELFFGEGSRLTVL.

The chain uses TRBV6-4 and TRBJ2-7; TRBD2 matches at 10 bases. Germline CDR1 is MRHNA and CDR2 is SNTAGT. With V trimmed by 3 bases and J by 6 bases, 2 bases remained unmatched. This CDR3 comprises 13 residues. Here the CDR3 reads CASSELAGREQYF. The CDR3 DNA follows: TGTGCCAGCAGTGAACTAGCGGGGCGCGAGCAGTACTTC.

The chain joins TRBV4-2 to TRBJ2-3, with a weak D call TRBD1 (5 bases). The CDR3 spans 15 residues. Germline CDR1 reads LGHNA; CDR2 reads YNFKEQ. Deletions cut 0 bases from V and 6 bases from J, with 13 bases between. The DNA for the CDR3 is TGTGCCAGCAGCCAAGATCTAAGGGGAACGGATACGCAGTATTTT. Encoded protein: CASSQDLRGTDTQYF.

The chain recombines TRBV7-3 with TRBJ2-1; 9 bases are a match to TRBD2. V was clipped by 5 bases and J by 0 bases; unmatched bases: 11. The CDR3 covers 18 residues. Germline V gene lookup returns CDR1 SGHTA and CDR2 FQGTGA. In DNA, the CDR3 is TGTGCCAGCAGCCCGACGGGACTAGCTGTGAGCTCCTACAATGAGCAGTTCTTC. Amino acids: CASSPTGLAVSSYNEQFF.

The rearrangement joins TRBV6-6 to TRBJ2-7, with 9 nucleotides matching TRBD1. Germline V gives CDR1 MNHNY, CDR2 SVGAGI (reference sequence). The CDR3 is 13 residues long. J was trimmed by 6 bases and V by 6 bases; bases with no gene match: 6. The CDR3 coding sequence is TGTGCCAGCAGCCACAGGGGGCGTATCGAGCAGTACTTC. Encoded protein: CASSHRGRIEQYF.